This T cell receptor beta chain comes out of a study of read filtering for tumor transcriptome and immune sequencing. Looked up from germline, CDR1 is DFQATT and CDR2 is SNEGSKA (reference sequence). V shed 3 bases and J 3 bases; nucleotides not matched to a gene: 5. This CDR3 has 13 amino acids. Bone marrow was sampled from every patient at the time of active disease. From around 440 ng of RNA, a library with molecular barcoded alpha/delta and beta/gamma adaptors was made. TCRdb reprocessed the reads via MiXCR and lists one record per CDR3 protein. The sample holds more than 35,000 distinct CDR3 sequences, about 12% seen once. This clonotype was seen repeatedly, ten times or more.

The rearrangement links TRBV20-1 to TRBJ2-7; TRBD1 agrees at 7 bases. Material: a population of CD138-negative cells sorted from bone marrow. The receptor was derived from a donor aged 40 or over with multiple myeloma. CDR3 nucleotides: TGCAGTGCTAGGAAGACAGGGTTCTACGAGCAGTACTTC. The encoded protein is CSARKTGFYEQYF.